The rows below give T cell receptor beta chains drawn from one sample of a study of cytomegalovirus exposure and HLA in healthy donors. Generated by immunoSEQ multiplex PCR, the TCRdb table keeps only in-frame clones and is missing some. The sample contains 60,000 or so clones, roughly 71% of which appear only once. The sequencing sample was made of PBMCs. The receptors come from a man aged 45-65 years in good health and CMV-seropositive. CDR3s include the opening cysteine and the closing phenylalanine or tryptophan. D genes are given only for firm matches. Expanded clones get a size class; other rows say once, few or many, or leave the size out.

j_call clone_size v_call d_call cdr3_aa cdr3_nt
TRBJ1-5 NA TRBV7-6 NA CASSPDRRGQPQHF TGTGCCAGCAGCCCTGACAGGAGAGGTCAGCCCCAGCATTTT
TRBJ1-1 few TRBV6-5 NA CASSYFRQNTEAFF TGTGCCAGCAGTTACTTTCGACAGAACACTGAAGCTTTCTTT
TRBJ2-7 NA TRBV10-3 TRBD1 CAISGTGDPYEQYF TGTGCCATCAGTGGGACAGGCGACCCCTACGAGCAGTACTTC
TRBJ1-5 NA TRBV10-3 NA CAISLGRDNQPQHF TGTGCCATCAGTCTTGGACGGGACAATCAGCCCCAGCATTTT
TRBJ2-3 NA TRBV27 NA CASSLVFLARKLSTDTQYF TGTGCCAGCAGTTTAGTGTTCTTGGCTAGGAAACTTAGCACAGATACGCAGTATTTT
TRBJ1-1 NA TRBV19 NA CASRSGDRSMNTEAFF TGTGCCAGTAGATCCGGAGACAGGAGCATGAACACTGAAGCTTTCTTT
TRBJ1-2 NA TRBV27 TRBD1 CASSLSATGGGYTF TGTGCCAGCAGTTTATCGGCGACAGGGGGCGGCTACACCTTC
TRBJ1-1 few TRBV9 NA CASSVSGQNTEAFF TGTGCCAGCAGCGTATCAGGACAGAACACTGAAGCTTTCTTT
TRBJ1-6 NA TRBV19 NA CASSTLAGLGNSPLHF TGTGCCAGTAGTACCCTAGCCGGGCTGGGAAATTCACCCCTCCACTTT
TRBJ2-7 few TRBV11-2 TRBD2 CASSLVRGGAFEQYF TGTGCCAGCAGCTTAGTTCGCGGGGGGGCCTTTGAGCAGTACTTC